The following is a TCR beta chain sequence with its context. This sample was taken from a study of PD-1 blockade in classical Hodgkin lymphoma. Sequenced by immunoSEQ multiplex PCR; TCRdb stores in-frame clones only, minus some. Altogether tens of thousands of clones are present, 70% to 85% being singletons, with the ten largest covering 9.8%. The time point was: cycle 4 day 1 (C4D1), after 6 weeks of nivolumab. Every single patient, without exception, relapsed after autologous stem cell transplantation, and brentuximab vedotin exposure varied. The clonotype originates from a human donor with classical Hodgkin lymphoma. The input for sequencing was peripheral blood mononuclear cells (PBMCs), taken before the fourth cycle of nivolumab.

CDR3 loop: CASSVVGRGTDTQYF. CDR3 bases: TGTGCCAGCAGCGTAGTGGGGCGGGGCACAGATACGCAGTATTTT. V is TRBV9 and J is TRBJ2-3; perhaps D is TRBD1 or TRBD2 (5 bases each). Germline-derived CDR1 and CDR2 are SGDLS and YYNGEE. Between the trimmed V and J ends, which lost 0 bases and 1 base, there was a span of 9 bases. The CDR3 is 15 amino acids.